This TCR beta chain derives from a study of blood T cell repertoires in COVID-19 (dated by TCRdb to about 2020). For the study in its entirety: Collaborator samples came from the United States, Italy and Spain and covered acute and convalescent phases of COVID-19. Deeply sampled blood TCRbeta repertoires from subjects exposed to, actively infected with, or recovered from COVID-19 were included in the dataset. A de-identified subject ID, COVID-19 status, age in years and sex were almost always included in the sample metadata. The material from the prospective study consisted of cDNA or gDNA derived from T cells, B-cell-depleted T cells, or PBMCs. Samples came from the ongoing ImmuneRACE study (first 160 participants) plus 1,254 subjects from 6 global collaborators. HLA class I and class II types, where available, came from metadata supplied by the sample provider rather than from assay-based typing. The repertoires were made available in a free public database intended to serve as a resource for research on the immune response to SARS-CoV-2. The study at large found these results: How much clinical and demographic metadata was included differed by source and by participant, and the metadata was provided uncurated.

Participants in the prospective study were aged roughly 18 to 89 years, lived in about two dozen United States geographic areas, and enrolled through a virtual design. To assign participants to cohorts, the prospective study relied on clinical history that participants themselves reported in a screening survey and a study questionnaire. For ImmuneRACE Cohort 3, a participant was defined as recovered based on two consecutive negative NP/OP PCR tests, clearance by a healthcare professional, or resolution of symptoms. Each participant in the prospective study had whole blood, serum and a nasopharyngeal or oropharyngeal swab collected by mobile phlebotomists. Over a roughly 2-month period, participants in the prospective study had the option of providing additional blood draws and questionnaires. Before DNA extraction, blood samples from the prospective study were shipped at room temperature or frozen.

Trimming takes 4 bases from V and 2 bases from J, and the germline ends sit 9 bases apart. Per the germline V gene (reference sequence), LGHDT is the CDR1 and YNNKEL is the CDR2. Counted from cysteine to phenylalanine, this CDR3 has 14 amino acids. The retained sequence is limited to the CDR3, 42 bases, with the frame set at the first base. TCRbeta CDR3 regions were amplified from genomic DNA using the immunoSEQ Assay, a bias-controlled multiplex PCR. As for the original processing: The number of nucleated cells in each sample was estimated from the amplification of reference gene primers within the assay. Sequence reads were collapsed and filtered to measure the absolute abundance of every unique TCRbeta CDR3 rearrangement. For each sample, productive Simpson clonality was calculated as the square root of Simpson's diversity index over productive rearrangements. The table was pulled from immuneACCESS by TCRdb, which kept in-frame rearrangements only. Such tables lose some clones; where checked, under half of the loss comes from unresolved V genes, and the rest has no known cause. V, J and clone size are those of that table, while D and trimming were read from the DNA. The sample data list around 300,000 clones, and under 90% of these were observed just once. The ten largest make up around 1.9% of the sample.

This clone showed up just a few times. Its cognate antigen has yet to be identified. Within one base of it there is no much larger clone, and no base qualities were kept. What was sequenced was PBMCs or T cells enriched from blood (not recorded which). This chain is built from TRBV3-1 (or the pseudogene TRBV3-2) and TRBJ2-1, with an unclear D gene assignment. The receptor was derived from a woman in her fifties or sixties who had recovered from COVID-19. The sequenced DNA: TGTGCCAGCAGCCCCATGGCAGCCTACAATGAGCAGTTCTTC. Translated, it reads CASSPMAAYNEQFF.